This T cell receptor (beta chain) comes out of a study of T cell changes during pregnancy in multiple sclerosis. V was pared by 5 bases and J by 5 bases, with 21 bases of the junction left unmatched. CDR3 length: 20 residues. Per germline, CDR1 SGHVS and CDR2 FNYEAQ. TCRdb keeps only in-frame clones here, not all; method: immunoSEQ multiplex PCR. The repertoire holds tens of thousands of clones, with roughly 93% as singletons. This clone was seen only once. Here the sequenced sample was CD8+ T cells from peripheral blood mononuclear cells, taken in the second trimester of pregnancy. J is TRBJ1-1 and V is TRBV7-6; 12 bases map to TRBD1. The source is a female donor with multiple sclerosis, enrolled in a pregnancy study. The CDR3 loop reads CASSITASVGQGALLTEAFF. The CDR3, as DNA: TGTGCCAGCAGCATAACCGCCTCCGTGGGACAGGGGGCTCTTTTAACTGAAGCTTTCTTT.